These 25 T cell receptor beta chains were sequenced from one sample in a study of human T cells and chemical hapten exposure. TCRdb recomputed calls from the RACE reads with MiXCR, one row per CDR3 protein. The table shows approximately 69,000 distinct CDR3 sequences, with 10% occurring only once. The time point: patch test 2, 6 weeks after DPC sensitization. Treatment described: therapeutic diphenylcyclopropenone sensitization with weekly scalp DPC. The source material was whole blood, sampled in connection with sensitization to the hapten diphenylcyclopropenone (DPC). The source is a woman between 50 and 59 years old with alopecia areata. Some clones in this sample may be carry-over from other donors' samples.

V gene TRBV14 combines with J gene TRBJ2-1; TRBD2 matches 11 bases. CDR3 size: 15 residues. The V gene end was trimmed by 5 bases and the J gene end by 4 bases; junction bases not matched to a gene: 4. Per germline, CDR1 SGHDN and CDR2 FVKESK. The CDR3 DNA reads TGTGCCAGCAGCAACAGACTAGCGGGGTACAATGAGCAGTTCTTC. Protein: CASSNRLAGYNEQFF.

The rearrangement joins TRBV7-2 to TRBJ2-5; D call uncertain. V dropped 2 bases and J dropped 1 base, with 11 bases sitting between them. Germline-derived CDR1 and CDR2 are SGHTA and FQGNSA. The length of the CDR3 is 15 residues. CDR3 residues: CASSLNLPPQETQYF. CDR3 in DNA: TGTGCCAGCAGCTTAAATTTACCCCCCCAAGAGACCCAGTACTTC.

This clonotype was seen a few times. In nucleotides, the CDR3 is TGTGCCAGCAGGGGCCGCACGAACACCGGGGAGCTGTTTTTT. Its protein is CASRGRTNTGELFF. The gene calls are TRBV5-5 and TRBJ2-2; D is unclear. This CDR3 has 14 residues. The germline V gene encodes CDR1 SGHKS and CDR2 YYEKEE (reference sequence). V lost 5 bases to trimming and J lost 0 bases, with 8 bases between them.

V usage is TRBV27 and J usage is TRBJ2-1; TRBD1 might be the D (5 bases). Germline V gene lookup returns CDR1 MNHEY and CDR2 SMNVEV (reference sequence). Deletions cut 5 bases from V and 4 bases from J, with 12 bases between. The CDR3 contains 14 residues. The CDR3: CASSGHPSYNEQFF. Written as DNA, the CDR3 is TGTGCCAGCAGTGGACACCCGAGTTACAATGAGCAGTTCTTC.

At least ten counts were recorded for this clonotype. The rearrangement uses TRBV12-3 or TRBV12-4 and TRBJ2-2; D remains unclear. The V end lost 5 bases, the J end lost 5 bases, and 9 bases lay between the germline ends. The CDR3 has 13 residues. The CDR3 spells CASSPLRTGELFF. For the CDR3, the DNA is TGTGCCAGCAGTCCCCTCCGGACCGGGGAGCTGTTTTTT.

In its sample, this clonotype was seen a few times. V gene TRBV11-2 combines with J gene TRBJ2-1; TRBD2 aligns across 11 bases. The CDR3 is 17 residues long. V lost 6 bases, J lost 1 base, and 8 bases stayed unmatched. CDR1 is SGHAT and CDR2 is FQNNGV in the germline V gene. Written as DNA, the CDR3 is TGTGCCAGCAGGGGACTAGCGGTTTCTAAATCCTACAATGAGCAGTTCTTC. The encoded protein is CASRGLAVSKSYNEQFF.

The rearrangement uses TRBV27 and TRBJ2-7, with 10 positions matching TRBD2. CDR1 and CDR2 from the germline V gene are MNHEY and SMNVEV (reference sequence). The length of the CDR3 is 15 residues. V was pared by 3 bases and J by 6 bases, with 8 bases of the junction left unmatched. The CDR3 DNA is TGTGCCAGCAGTTTCTCCAGCGGGAGGGTAAGCGAGCAGTACTTC. Translating gives CASSFSSGRVSEQYF.

This clonotype was seen many times. The V call is TRBV9, the J call TRBJ2-5; weak D call: TRBD2 (5 bases). The CDR3 spans 16 residues. Germline V gene sequence: CDR1 SGDLS, CDR2 YYNGEE. V was shortened by 3 bases and J by 2 bases, with 17 bases between the two germline ends. The CDR3 coding sequence is TGTGCCAGCAGCGGAGGGATAGGAGTCGGGCAAGAGACCCAGTACTTC. Residues: CASSGGIGVGQETQYF.

In this sample, this clonotype turned up many times. The chain combines TRBV6-5 with TRBJ1-1; 7 bases fit TRBD1. With V trimmed by 4 bases and J by 4 bases, 12 bases remained unmatched. The CDR3 has 16 residues. Germline CDR1 MNHEY, CDR2 SVGAGI. CDR3 sequence reads: CASSLGQPFAPTEAFF. CDR3 DNA sequence: TGTGCCAGCAGTTTGGGACAGCCATTCGCCCCCACTGAAGCTTTCTTT.

The genes are TRBV7-8 and TRBJ1-5; 8 bases match TRBD1. The CDR3 extends over 17 amino acids. V trimming: 1 base; J trimming: 3 bases; junction bases outside the gene matches: 8. Germline CDR1 is SGHVS and CDR2 is FQNEAQ. CDR3 amino acids: CASSLVRTGRTNQPQHF. DNA for the CDR3: TGTGCCAGCAGCTTAGTTCGGACAGGGCGGACCAATCAGCCCCAGCATTTT.

This clonotype was detected a few times. This rearrangement joins TRBV5-1 to TRBJ2-3; a possible D gene is TRBD2 (5 bases). Looked up from germline, CDR1 is SGHRS and CDR2 is YFSETQ. This CDR3 region has 16 residues. Trimming pared 1 base from V and 3 bases from J, leaving 15 bases between. The CDR3 sequence is CASSLSGIQVTDTQYF. The CDR3 DNA is TGCGCCAGCAGCTTGTCCGGGATTCAGGTGACAGATACGCAGTATTTT.

This clonotype was counted ten times or more. This chain joins TRBV10-2 and TRBJ1-6; 10 nucleotides align to TRBD1. The CDR3 runs to 15 residues. The V gene end was trimmed by 4 bases and the J gene end by 9 bases; junction bases not matched to a gene: 6. Per germline, CDR1 WSHSY and CDR2 SAAADI. The DNA for the CDR3 is TGCGCCAGCAGTGCCGGGACAGGGGCGGGTTCACCCCTCCACTTT. Amino acid sequence: CASSAGTGAGSPLHF.

The chain uses TRBV11-2 and TRBJ1-3, with 9 bases aligning to TRBD1. J was trimmed by 0 bases and V by 3 bases; bases with no gene match: 3. Germline values: CDR1 SGHAT, CDR2 FQNNGV. The CDR3 covers 16 residues. CDR3 sequence: CASSFRTGVSGNTIYF. The CDR3 bases are TGTGCCAGCAGCTTCCGGACAGGGGTCTCTGGAAACACCATATATTTT.

This clonotype was picked up many times. This chain joins TRBV7-9 and TRBJ2-1; D is ambiguous. CDR1 is SEHNR, CDR2 FQNEAQ, per germline (reference sequence). V was pared by 7 bases and J by 2 bases, with 6 bases between. The CDR3 has 12 amino acids. This CDR3 is CASTATYNEQFF. DNA for the CDR3: TGTGCCAGCACCGCAACCTACAATGAGCAGTTCTTC.

This clonotype was counted between two and nine times. The rearrangement joins TRBV6-6 to TRBJ2-2; 10 bases fit TRBD2. The germline gives CDR1 MNHNY, CDR2 SVGAGI (reference sequence). The CDR3 is 16 amino acids. Trimming took 2 bases from V and 5 from J; bases not matched to a gene: 5. The CDR3 loop is CASSYRASGSTGELFF. CDR3 DNA sequence: TGTGCCAGCAGTTACAGGGCTAGCGGGAGTACCGGGGAGCTGTTTTTT.

This clonotype was seen at least ten times. V and J are TRBV24-1 and TRBJ2-7, with D perhaps TRBD2 (5 bases). There are 14 residues in the CDR3. V was cut by 9 bases and J by 2 bases, with 16 bases left in between. CDR1 is KGHDR, CDR2 SFDVKD, per germline. CDR3 DNA: TGTGCCACCCGAATAAGCGGAGGCACCTACGAGCAGTACTTC. This sequence encodes CATRISGGTYEQYF.

This sequence joins TRBV3-1 and TRBJ2-1; D ambiguous. The CDR3 has 14 residues. Germline CDR1 LGHDT, CDR2 YNNKEL (reference sequence). V shed 2 bases and J shed 0 bases, with 5 bases lying between them. The chain's CDR3 is CASSQSASYNEQFF. In nucleotides, the CDR3 is TGTGCCAGCAGCCAAAGCGCCTCCTACAATGAGCAGTTCTTC.

This chain links TRBV5-4 with TRBJ1-5; D is undetermined. This CDR3 has 14 amino acids. Germline V gives CDR1 SGHNT, CDR2 YYREEE (reference sequence). Trimming removed 4 bases from V and 7 bases from J, with 15 bases in between. CDR3 DNA sequence: TGTGCCAGCAGCCCCATGCCGGGTGCCCAGCCCCAGCATTTT. It yields the protein CASSPMPGAQPQHF.

This clonotype has just a few counts. The CDR3, as DNA: TGCAGTGCGGTCTCAGGACCGCCGAGCTCCTACAATGAGCAGTTCTTC. Translation: CSAVSGPPSSYNEQFF. V and J are TRBV20-1 and TRBJ2-1; D unclear. The V end lost 6 bases, the J end lost 0 bases, and 18 bases lay between the germline ends. This CDR3 is built from 16 residues. In germline, CDR1 is DFQATT, CDR2 SNEGSKA (reference sequence).

This clonotype was detected ten times or more. The gene calls are TRBV5-1 and TRBJ2-5; D gene uncertain. This CDR3 contains 13 residues. Trimming removed 0 bases at V and 1 base at J, with 4 bases between. The germline gives CDR1 SGHRS, CDR2 YFSETQ. The CDR3 protein is CASSLVVQETQYF. The DNA of the CDR3 is TGCGCCAGCAGCTTGGTGGTCCAAGAGACCCAGTACTTC.

The chain couples TRBV10-1 to TRBJ2-1, with 10 bases lining up with TRBD2. The junction had 9 bases not matched to a gene; V was cut back by 4 bases and J by 3 bases. The CDR3 runs to 17 residues. The germline V gene has CDR1 WNHNN and CDR2 SYGVQD (reference sequence). The CDR3 is CASSAKASGSGYNEQFF. The CDR3 nucleotides are TGCGCCAGCAGTGCAAAGGCTAGCGGGAGTGGCTACAATGAGCAGTTCTTC.

This clonotype was found many times. This chain uses TRBV5-1 with TRBJ2-7, with TRBD1 as a possible D gene (6 bases). V was shortened by 2 bases and J by 3 bases, with 15 bases between the two germline ends. This CDR3 comprises 15 residues. Germline V gene sequence: CDR1 SGHRS, CDR2 YFSETQ. The CDR3 loop is CASSLKQGLDYEQYF. The CDR3 nucleotides read TGCGCCAGCAGCTTAAAACAGGGTTTAGACTACGAGCAGTACTTC.

In its sample, this clonotype was seen once. V gene TRBV9 combines with J gene TRBJ2-7, with a possible D match to TRBD2 (5 bases). Germline V gene data show CDR1 as SGDLS and CDR2 as YYNGEE. This CDR3 comprises 14 residues. Trimming stripped 0 bases from V and 2 bases from J, with 9 bases between. CDR3 residues: CASSVGTGAYEQYF. Here the CDR3 DNA reads TGTGCCAGCAGCGTAGGGACTGGCGCCTACGAGCAGTACTTC.

This clonotype showed up many times. The chain is built from TRBV20-1 and TRBJ2-7, with 8 nucleotides matching TRBD2. CDR1 and CDR2 (germline): DFQATT, SNEGSKA (reference sequence). V was clipped by 8 bases and J by 3 bases; unmatched bases: 9. This CDR3 is built from 13 residues. CDR3: CSSQRAGDYEQYF. The CDR3 DNA follows: TGCAGTTCCCAGAGAGCGGGAGACTACGAGCAGTACTTC.

This chain links TRBV2 with TRBJ1-1, with 7 bases aligning to TRBD1. Germline V lookup: CDR1 SNHLY, CDR2 FYNNEI. V was pared by 10 bases and J by 5 bases, with 13 bases of the junction left unmatched. The CDR3 is made up of 14 amino acids. CDR3 region: CATNPVAGGTEAFF. The CDR3 DNA reads as TGTGCCACCAATCCCGTGGCAGGGGGGACTGAAGCTTTCTTT.